This T cell receptor (beta chain) was captured in a study of identical twins. Template switching (which added a universal primer site) was used, and cDNA carried unique molecular identifiers. TCRdb redid the calling of the 5' RACE reads with MiXCR, one entry per CDR3 protein. The table records approximately 230,000 distinct CDR3 sequences, roughly 7.1% of them present only once. The data were also submitted as part of a second study, on T cells expressing NK-cell markers. Turning to that study: Also leading the CD3+CD56-NKG2C+ fraction in a few donors were these clonotypes. The study did not resolve the HCMV specificity of expanded NKG2C+ T cell clones.

The specimen was CD8+ T cells sorted from blood. The origin of this receptor is a woman aged 18-29 years in good health.

The CDR3 loop reads CASSRQGGNEQYF. The CDR3, as DNA: TGCGCCAGCAGCCGGCAGGGGGGAAACGAGCAGTACTTC. This chain uses TRBV5-1 with TRBJ2-7, with D tentatively TRBD1 (7 bases). The length of the CDR3 is 13 residues. V was shortened by 4 bases and J by 5 bases, with 13 bases between the two germline ends. Germline CDR1 SGHRS, CDR2 YFSETQ.